The TCR beta chain described here comes from a study of spatial heterogeneity in lung cancer. Germline V lookup: CDR1 SGHRS, CDR2 YFSETQ. This CDR3 comprises 14 residues. The V and J ends lost 4 bases and 0 bases respectively, with 8 bases between them. Every TCR cDNA molecule carried a tag that served as a unique molecular identifier. One entry per CDR3 protein results from TCRdb running MiXCR on the 5' RACE reads. The table includes tens of thousands of distinct CDR3 sequences, 15% to 20% detected once. The sample's time point: blood at routine non-recurrence follow-up after resection. Unsorted whole RNA samples from tumor, nontumor lung or frozen PBMC were sequenced. Regarding this clonotype: Its specificity is unknown.

Findings and limits, study-wide: Ubiquitous expanded tumor TCRs appeared in blood more at resection than follow-up.

The receptor was isolated from a male donor with early-stage non-small cell lung cancer. Sample: PBMCs, taken at follow-up. This chain joins TRBV5-1 and TRBJ2-4, with D possibly being TRBD2 (5 bases). The CDR3 is CASSRDLAKNIQYF. In DNA form, the CDR3 reads TGCGCCAGCAGCCGGGATCTAGCCAAAAACATTCAGTACTTC.